This TCR beta chain was identified in a study of regulatory T cells in long-lasting Graves disease. Broader study findings: With persistent disease, TRBV28, TRBJ1-2 and TRBJ2-5 were the favored segments.

The V end was cut by 2 bases, the J end by 4 bases, with 14 bases between. This CDR3 contains 15 residues. Germline V gene sequence: CDR1 SGHTA, CDR2 FQGNSA. Sequencing libraries for TCR beta were prepared with iRepertoire HTBI primers and Arm-PCR of CDR3 regions. TCRdb called the multiplex PCR reads again in MiXCR, with one record for every CDR3 protein. The sample contains 200,000 to 250,000 distinct CDR3 sequences, about 19% of which appear only once. Time point here: newly diagnosed GD, antithyroid drugs for less than 3 months. With RNA extracted from PBMCs as input, the TCR library was made. Diagnoses of Graves' disease were made by American Thyroid Association guidelines. Enrollment of patients was through an endocrinology department in Xi'an, China. With respect to this clonotype: What it binds is not known.

In addition, the sample was reused for a study of T cells in Graves' hyperthyroidism and ophthalmopathy. That publication notes: The blood repertoire included most of the expanded thyroid clonotypes above 0.001.

The rearrangement links TRBV7-2 to TRBJ1-1, with D perhaps matching TRBD1 (5 bases). This material consisted of peripheral blood mononuclear cells (PBMCs), taken at new diagnosis, from a patient treated with antithyroid drugs. The sequence came from a young woman with Graves disease. The CDR3 spells CASSLRRGRSTEAFF. The CDR3 region has the DNA TGTGCCAGCAGCTTACGTAGGGGAAGGAGCACTGAAGCTTTCTTT.